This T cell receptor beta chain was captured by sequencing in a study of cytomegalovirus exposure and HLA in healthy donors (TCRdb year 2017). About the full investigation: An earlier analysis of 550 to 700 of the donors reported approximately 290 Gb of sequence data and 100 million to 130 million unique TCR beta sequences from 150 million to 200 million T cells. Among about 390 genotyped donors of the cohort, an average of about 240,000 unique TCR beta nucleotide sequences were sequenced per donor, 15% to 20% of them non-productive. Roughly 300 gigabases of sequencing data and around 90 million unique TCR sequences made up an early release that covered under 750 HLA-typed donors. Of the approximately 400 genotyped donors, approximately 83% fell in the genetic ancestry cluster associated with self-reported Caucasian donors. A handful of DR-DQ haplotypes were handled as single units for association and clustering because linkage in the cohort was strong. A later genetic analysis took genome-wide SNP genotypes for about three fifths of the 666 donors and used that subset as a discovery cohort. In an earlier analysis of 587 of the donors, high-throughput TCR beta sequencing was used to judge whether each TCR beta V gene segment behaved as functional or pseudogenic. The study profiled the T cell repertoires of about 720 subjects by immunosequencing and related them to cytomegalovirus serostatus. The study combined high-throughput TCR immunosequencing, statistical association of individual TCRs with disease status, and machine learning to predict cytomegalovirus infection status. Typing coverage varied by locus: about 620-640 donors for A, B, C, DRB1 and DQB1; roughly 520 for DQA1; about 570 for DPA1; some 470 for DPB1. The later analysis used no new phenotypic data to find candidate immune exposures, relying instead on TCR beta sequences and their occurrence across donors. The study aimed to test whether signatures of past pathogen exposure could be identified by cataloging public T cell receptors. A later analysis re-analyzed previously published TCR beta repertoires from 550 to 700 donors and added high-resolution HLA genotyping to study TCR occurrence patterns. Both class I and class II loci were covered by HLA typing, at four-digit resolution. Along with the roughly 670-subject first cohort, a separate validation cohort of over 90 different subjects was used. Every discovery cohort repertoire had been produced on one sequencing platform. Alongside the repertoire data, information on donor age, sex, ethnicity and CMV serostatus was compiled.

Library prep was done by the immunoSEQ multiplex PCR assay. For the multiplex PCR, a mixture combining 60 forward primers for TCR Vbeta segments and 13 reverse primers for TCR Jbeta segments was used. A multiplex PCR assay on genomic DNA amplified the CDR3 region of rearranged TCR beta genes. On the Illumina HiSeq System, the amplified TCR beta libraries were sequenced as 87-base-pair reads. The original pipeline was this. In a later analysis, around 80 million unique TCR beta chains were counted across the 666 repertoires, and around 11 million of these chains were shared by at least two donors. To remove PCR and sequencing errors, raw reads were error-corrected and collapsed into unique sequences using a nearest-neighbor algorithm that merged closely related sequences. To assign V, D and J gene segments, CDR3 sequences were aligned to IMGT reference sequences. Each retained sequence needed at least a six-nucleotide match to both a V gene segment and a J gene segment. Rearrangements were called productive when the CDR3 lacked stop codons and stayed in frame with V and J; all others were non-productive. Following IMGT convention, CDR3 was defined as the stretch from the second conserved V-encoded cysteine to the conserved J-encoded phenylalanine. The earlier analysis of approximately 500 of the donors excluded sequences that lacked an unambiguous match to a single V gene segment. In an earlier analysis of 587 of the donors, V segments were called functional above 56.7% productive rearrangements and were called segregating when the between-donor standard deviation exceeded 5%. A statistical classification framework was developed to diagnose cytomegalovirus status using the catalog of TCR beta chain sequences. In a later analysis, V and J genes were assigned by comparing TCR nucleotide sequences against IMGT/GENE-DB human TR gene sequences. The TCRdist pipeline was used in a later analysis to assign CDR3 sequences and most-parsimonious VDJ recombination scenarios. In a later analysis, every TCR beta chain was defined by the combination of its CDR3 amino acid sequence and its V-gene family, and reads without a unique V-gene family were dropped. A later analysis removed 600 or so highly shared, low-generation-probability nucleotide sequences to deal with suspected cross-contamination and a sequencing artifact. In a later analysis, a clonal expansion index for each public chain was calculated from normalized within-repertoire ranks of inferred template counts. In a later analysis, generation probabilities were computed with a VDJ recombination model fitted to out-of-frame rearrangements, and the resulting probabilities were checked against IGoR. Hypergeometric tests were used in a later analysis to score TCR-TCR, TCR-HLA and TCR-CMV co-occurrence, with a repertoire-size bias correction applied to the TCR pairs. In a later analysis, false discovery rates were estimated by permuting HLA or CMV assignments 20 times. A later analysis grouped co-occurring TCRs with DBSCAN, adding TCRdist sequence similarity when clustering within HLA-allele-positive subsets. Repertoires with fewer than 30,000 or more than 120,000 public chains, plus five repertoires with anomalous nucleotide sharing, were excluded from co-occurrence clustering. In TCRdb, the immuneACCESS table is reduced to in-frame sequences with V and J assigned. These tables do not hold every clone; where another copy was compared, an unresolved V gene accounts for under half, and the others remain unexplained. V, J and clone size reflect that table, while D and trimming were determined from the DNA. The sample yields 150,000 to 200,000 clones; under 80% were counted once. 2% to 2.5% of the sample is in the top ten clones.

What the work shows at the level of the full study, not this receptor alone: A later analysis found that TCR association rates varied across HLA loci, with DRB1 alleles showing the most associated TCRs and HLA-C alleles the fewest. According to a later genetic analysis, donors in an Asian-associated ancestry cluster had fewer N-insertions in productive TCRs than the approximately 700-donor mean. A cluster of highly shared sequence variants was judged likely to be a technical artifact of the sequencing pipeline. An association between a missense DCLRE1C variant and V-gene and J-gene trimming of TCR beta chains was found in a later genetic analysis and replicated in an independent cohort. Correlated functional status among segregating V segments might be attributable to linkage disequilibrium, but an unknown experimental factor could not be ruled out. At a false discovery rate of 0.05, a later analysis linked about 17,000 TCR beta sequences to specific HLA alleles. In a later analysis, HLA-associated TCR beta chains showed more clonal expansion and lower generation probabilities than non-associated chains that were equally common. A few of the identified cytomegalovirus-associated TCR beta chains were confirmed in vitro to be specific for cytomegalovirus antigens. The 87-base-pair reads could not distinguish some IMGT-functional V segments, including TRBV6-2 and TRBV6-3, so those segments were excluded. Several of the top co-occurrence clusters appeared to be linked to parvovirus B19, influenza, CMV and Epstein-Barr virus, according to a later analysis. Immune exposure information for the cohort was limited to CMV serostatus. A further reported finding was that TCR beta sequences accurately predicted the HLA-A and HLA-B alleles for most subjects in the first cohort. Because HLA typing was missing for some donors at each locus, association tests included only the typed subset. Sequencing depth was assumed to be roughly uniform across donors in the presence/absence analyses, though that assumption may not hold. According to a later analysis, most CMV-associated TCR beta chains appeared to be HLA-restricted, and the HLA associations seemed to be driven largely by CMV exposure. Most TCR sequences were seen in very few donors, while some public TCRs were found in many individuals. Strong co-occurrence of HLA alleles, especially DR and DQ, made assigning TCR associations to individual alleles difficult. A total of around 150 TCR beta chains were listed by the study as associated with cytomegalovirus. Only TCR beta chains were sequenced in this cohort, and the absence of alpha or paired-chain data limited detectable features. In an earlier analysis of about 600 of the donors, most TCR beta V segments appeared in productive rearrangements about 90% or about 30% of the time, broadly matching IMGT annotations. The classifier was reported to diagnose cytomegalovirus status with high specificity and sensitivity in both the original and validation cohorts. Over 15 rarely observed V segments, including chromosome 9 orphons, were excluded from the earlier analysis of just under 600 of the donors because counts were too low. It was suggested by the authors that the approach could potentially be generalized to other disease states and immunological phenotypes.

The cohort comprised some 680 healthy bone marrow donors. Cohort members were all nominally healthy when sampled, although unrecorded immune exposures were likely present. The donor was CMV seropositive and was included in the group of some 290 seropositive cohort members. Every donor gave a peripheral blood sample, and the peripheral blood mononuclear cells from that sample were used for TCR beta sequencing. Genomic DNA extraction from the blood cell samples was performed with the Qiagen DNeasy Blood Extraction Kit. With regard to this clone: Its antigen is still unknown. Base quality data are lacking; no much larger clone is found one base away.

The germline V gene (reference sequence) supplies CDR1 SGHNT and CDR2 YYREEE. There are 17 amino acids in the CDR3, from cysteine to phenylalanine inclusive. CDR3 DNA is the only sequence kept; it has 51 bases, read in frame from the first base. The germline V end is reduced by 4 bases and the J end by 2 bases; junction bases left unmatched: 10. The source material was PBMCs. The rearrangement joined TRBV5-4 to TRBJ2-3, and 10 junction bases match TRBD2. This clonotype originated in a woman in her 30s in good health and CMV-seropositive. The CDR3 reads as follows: CASSPPPSGGPTDTQYF. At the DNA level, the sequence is TGTGCCAGCAGCCCTCCCCCTAGCGGGGGACCCACAGATACGCAGTATTTT.